One sample yielded the 28 T cell receptor beta chains listed below, sequenced in a study of cytomegalovirus exposure and HLA in healthy donors. It was with 60 Vbeta and 13 Jbeta primers that the PCR ran. The data were produced by immunoSEQ multiplex PCR, yet TCRdb's version contains in-frame clones alone and is incomplete. The sample includes 200,000 or so clones, 70% to 85% of them seen just once. Sequences were obtained from PBMCs. These receptors were taken from a boy between 2 and 15 years old in good health and CMV-seronegative.

The rearrangement joins TRBV5-6 to TRBJ2-3; weak D call: TRBD2 (6 bases). This CDR3 has 14 residues. Trimming took off 0 bases at V and 10 bases at J, with 15 bases between the two ends. Germline V gene lookup returns CDR1 SGHDT and CDR2 YYEEEE. The CDR3 DNA reads TGTGCCAGCAGCTTGGGGCGGCTTTGGGAGGCGCAGTATTTT. Translated: CASSLGRLWEAQYF.

The V gene is TRBV29-1, the J gene TRBJ1-2; no clear D. V shed 4 bases and J shed 2 bases, with 11 bases lying between them. CDR3 size: 13 residues. Germline CDR1 and CDR2: SQVTM and ANQGSEA. Here the CDR3 reads CSVAGRFNYGYTF. CDR3 in DNA: TGCAGCGTTGCAGGCCGGTTCAACTATGGCTACACCTTC.

The V gene is TRBV5-1, the J gene TRBJ2-1; D is possibly TRBD1 (6 bases). The CDR3 extends over 15 amino acids. Trimming shortened V by 2 bases and J by 3 bases, and 12 bases separated the two germline ends. The germline gives CDR1 SGHRS, CDR2 YFSETQ. The CDR3 DNA reads as TGCGCCAGCAGCTTAGGCCGGACAGTCTACAATGAGCAGTTCTTC. It is translated as CASSLGRTVYNEQFF.

J is TRBJ2-3 and V is TRBV6-1; possible D gene TRBD1, 5 bases. V was shortened by 2 bases and J by 1 base, with 10 bases between the two germline ends. CDR3 size: 15 residues. CDR1 and CDR2 from the germline V gene are MNHNS and SASEGT. The CDR3 sequence: CASSEWGGGTDTQYF. The CDR3 DNA follows: TGTGCCAGCAGTGAATGGGGCGGAGGCACAGATACGCAGTATTTT.

The chain employs TRBV27 and TRBJ2-2, with 9 bases identical to TRBD1. The CDR3 length is 16 residues. V lost 5 bases and J lost 3; bases outside the gene matches: 7. In germline, CDR1 is MNHEY, CDR2 SMNVEV (reference sequence). CDR3: CASSHRGRRYTGELFF. The CDR3 DNA follows: TGTGCCAGCAGTCACAGGGGGCGTCGGTACACCGGGGAGCTGTTTTTT.

The chain links TRBV25-1 to TRBJ2-7; TRBD2 aligns across 8 bases. The ends lost 6 bases at V and 3 bases at J; junction bases unmatched: 1. Germline CDR1 reads MGHDK; CDR2 reads SYGVNS. CDR3 length equals 12 residues. The CDR3 is CASSRGGYEQYF. CDR3 DNA: TGTGCCAGCAGCCGGGGGGGCTACGAGCAGTACTTC.

The table lists this clone with a count of one. The chain recombines TRBV6-6 with TRBJ2-3; no reliable D call. This CDR3 spans 15 amino acids. In germline, CDR1 is MNHNY, CDR2 SVGAGI (reference sequence). V lost 2 bases and J 0 bases, leaving 9 bases between the germline ends. The CDR3 is CASSYPPSSTDTQYF. DNA for the CDR3: TGTGCCAGCAGTTACCCACCTAGTAGCACAGATACGCAGTATTTT.

V gene TRBV2 combines with J gene TRBJ2-7; 11 bases align to TRBD2. This CDR3 spans 16 amino acids. Germline lookup yields CDR1 SNHLY and CDR2 FYNNEI. The trim removed 4 bases at V and 8 bases at J, leaving 13 bases unmatched. The CDR3, as DNA: TGTGCCAGCAGTGGTCGTCGGACTAGCGGGCCCGTGAAGCAGTACTTC. Translating it yields CASSGRRTSGPVKQYF.

The sample holds one count of this clone. The V gene is TRBV5-5, the J gene TRBJ2-5; 9 nucleotides match TRBD2. The junction had 4 bases not matched to a gene; V was cut back by 3 bases and J by 4 bases. The CDR3 contains 14 residues. The germline gives CDR1 SGHKS, CDR2 YYEKEE (reference sequence). CDR3 protein: CASSYRAGGETQYF. CDR3 DNA: TGTGCCAGCAGCTATCGAGCGGGGGGAGAGACCCAGTACTTC.

This sequence joins TRBV7-2 and TRBJ1-2; D remains ambiguous. The V and J ends lost 2 bases and 4 bases respectively, with 17 bases between them. Germline V gives CDR1 SGHTA, CDR2 FQGNSA. The CDR3 contains 16 residues. The CDR3: CASSLSLMGSSYGYTF. As DNA, the CDR3 is TGTGCCAGCAGCTTAAGTTTGATGGGGAGCTCCTATGGCTACACCTTC.

This clone was observed a handful of times. The rearrangement links TRBV7-3 to TRBJ2-2; 7 positions match TRBD2. With 3 bases clipped from V and 7 bases from J, the junction kept 8 bases outside the gene matches. The germline CDR1 and CDR2 sequences are SGHTA and FQGTGA. The CDR3 runs 15 residues. CDR3 nucleotides: TGTGCCAGCAGCTTCCTGGGGGGGGATGGCGGGGAGCTGTTTTTT. It encodes CASSFLGGDGGELFF. Drawing the rest from reference TRBV7-3 and TRBJ2-2, the complete variable domain is GAGVSQTPSNKVTEKGKYVELRCDPISGHTALYWYRQSLGQGPEFLIYFQGTGAADDSGLPNDRFFAVRPEGSVSTLKIQRTERGDSAVYLCASSFLGGDGGELFFGEGSRLTVL.

This CDR3 reads CASSTGDSYGYTF. Written as DNA, the CDR3 is TGTGCCAGCTCAACAGGGGACTCCTATGGCTACACCTTC. The chain recombines TRBV18 with TRBJ1-2, with TRBD1 matching over 7 bases. V was clipped by 5 bases and J by 4 bases; unmatched bases: 4. This CDR3 is 13 amino acids long. CDR1 and CDR2 from the germline V gene are KGHSH and LQKENI.

Concerning this clone itself: This sample also contains other DNA sequences that code for the same CDR3. This chain connects TRBV4-3 to TRBJ2-7; TRBD2 matches 12 bases. Germline CDR1 LGHNA, CDR2 YSLEER. There are 21 residues in the CDR3. V lost 1 base, J lost 1 base, and 17 bases stayed unmatched. The chain's CDR3 is CASSQGWELAGGTALSYEQYF. The CDR3 DNA is TGCGCCAGCAGCCAAGGATGGGAACTAGCGGGAGGAACAGCCCTATCCTACGAGCAGTACTTC.

The chain has TRBV4-1 and TRBJ2-3; possibly TRBD1 for D (5 bases). The CDR3 contains 16 residues. V was clipped by 4 bases and J by 4 bases, with 18 bases between them. Germline CDR1 MGHRA, CDR2 YSYEKL. CDR3 bases: TGCGCCAGCAGCCGGGCAAGGGGCGGTGCCCCAGATACGCAGTATTTT. This sequence encodes CASSRARGGAPDTQYF.

V gene TRBV18 combines with J gene TRBJ2-3; 13 bases map to TRBD2. This CDR3 is built from 20 residues. The ends lost 3 bases at V and 5 bases at J; junction bases unmatched: 17. The germline V gene encodes CDR1 KGHSH and CDR2 LQKENI. As DNA, the CDR3 is TGTGCCAGCTCACCTCGCTCGACTAGCGGGGGGCCCCAATCAAGAGATACGCAGTATTTT. It is translated as CASSPRSTSGGPQSRDTQYF. Filled out from reference TRBV18 and TRBJ2-3, the complete variable domain reads NAGVMQNPRHLVRRRGQEARLRCSPMKGHSHVYWYRQLPEEGLKFMVYLQKENIIDESGMPKERFSAEFPKEGPSILRIQQVVRGDSAAYFCASSPRSTSGGPQSRDTQYFGPGTRLTVL.

Comments on this clone: One end of the junction fails to match germline, which may point to a read error. The chain joins TRBV7-9 to TRBJ2-7; D is possibly TRBD2 (6 bases). The CDR3 is 14 residues long. Per germline, CDR1 SEHNR and CDR2 FQNEAQ (reference sequence). As DNA, the CDR3 is TGTTCCAGCAGCTTAGCTAGCGTCAATCACGAGCAGTACTTC. Translation gives CSSSLASVNHEQYF.

The chain has TRBV11-1 and TRBJ1-2; D may be TRBD1 (6 bases). Germline CDR1 SGHAT, CDR2 FQDESV (reference sequence). The germline V and J ends were trimmed by 2 bases and 13 bases, with 23 bases remaining between them. This CDR3 is built from 15 residues. The CDR3 loop is CASSLRTGTPYRSTF. CDR3 DNA sequence: TGTGCCAGCAGCTTAAGAACCGGGACACCGTATCGGTCCACCTTC. The variable domain in full, completed from reference TRBV11-1 and TRBJ1-2, reads EAEVAQSPRYKITEKSQAVAFWCDPISGHATLYWYRQILGQGPELLVQFQDESVVDDSQLPKDRFSAERLKGVDSTLKIQPAELGDSAMYLCASSLRTGTPYRSTFGSGTRLTVV.

CDR3 residues: CASSQDHGGDEQYF. DNA of the CDR3: TGCGCCAGCAGCCAAGATCACGGCGGGGACGAGCAGTACTTC. The chain combines TRBV4-3 with TRBJ2-7, with D tentatively TRBD2 (6 bases). V lost 0 bases and J 5 bases, leaving 11 bases between the germline ends. The CDR3 runs to 14 residues. Per germline, CDR1 LGHNA and CDR2 YSLEER.

The rearrangement joins TRBV5-6 to TRBJ1-3; TRBD1 aligns across 8 bases. The junction had 8 bases not matched to a gene; V was cut back by 5 bases and J by 7 bases. The CDR3 has 14 residues. The germline CDR1 and CDR2 sequences are SGHDT and YYEEEE. The CDR3 DNA sequence: TGTGCCAGCAGAGGGACAGGAATAGGGAACACCATATATTTT. Amino acid sequence: CASRGTGIGNTIYF.

CDR3 DNA: TGCAGCGTCCCCTGGACTAGCGGGGGCCACTACAATGAGCAGTTCTTC. This codes for CSVPWTSGGHYNEQFF. The chain has TRBV29-1 and TRBJ2-1; 13 bases map to TRBD2. V shed 6 bases, J shed 3 bases, and the junction held 8 bases outside the gene matches. Germline values: CDR1 SQVTM, CDR2 ANQGSEA. This CDR3 spans 16 amino acids.

The V gene is TRBV2, the J gene TRBJ2-3; D is ambiguous. V dropped 6 bases and J dropped 2 bases, with 12 bases sitting between them. The CDR3 consists of 14 residues. Germline CDR1 SNHLY, CDR2 FYNNEI. Written as DNA, the CDR3 is TGTGCCAGCAGACACATAGCCGCCACAGATACGCAGTATTTT. Its translation is CASRHIAATDTQYF.

This clone was found once. The chain employs TRBV6-5 and TRBJ2-2, with 8 positions matching TRBD1. V dropped 4 bases and J dropped 7; count of bases not matched to a gene: 8. CDR3 size: 15 residues. Germline lookup yields CDR1 MNHEY and CDR2 SVGAGI. This CDR3 reads CASSSRTGGSGELFF. DNA of the CDR3: TGTGCCAGCAGTTCTCGAACAGGGGGGAGCGGGGAGCTGTTTTTT.

V usage is TRBV4-3 and J usage is TRBJ2-4; D is uncertain. The CDR3 spans 14 residues. V was trimmed by 0 bases and J by 2 bases, leaving 5 bases between them. Germline CDR1 LGHNA, CDR2 YSLEER. CDR3 DNA sequence: TGCGCCAGCAGCCAAGAGCGGTCCAAAAACATTCAGTACTTC. Its protein is CASSQERSKNIQYF.

This clone appeared a few times. The rearrangement links TRBV12-1 to TRBJ2-7; the table's D call, TRBD1, was not checked against the DNA. TRBV12-1 is marked as a pseudogene. This CDR3 spans 11 amino acids. This chain's CDR3 is CASSGTSEQYF. CDR3 nucleotides: TGTGCCAGTTCCGGGACAAGCGAGCAGTACTTC.

This rearrangement joins TRBV7-2 to TRBJ2-3, with TRBD2 matching 8 bases. CDR1 and CDR2 from the germline V gene are SGHTA and FQGNSA. With 5 bases clipped from V and 8 bases from J, the junction kept 12 bases outside the gene matches. This CDR3 has 15 amino acids. The CDR3 coding sequence is TGTGCCAGCAGCATAACGGGGGGGCCCGAGGGTACGCAGTATTTT. Its protein is CASSITGGPEGTQYF.

The chain combines TRBV6-5 with TRBJ2-7; 7 bases are shared with TRBD1. From germline, CDR1 is MNHEY and CDR2 SVGAGI. There are 12 residues in the CDR3. J lost 3 bases, V lost 7 bases, and 3 bases had no gene match. CDR3: CASKDRSYEQYF. As DNA, the CDR3 is TGTGCCAGCAAGGACAGGAGCTACGAGCAGTACTTC.

This chain connects TRBV10-1 to TRBJ1-1; possible D gene TRBD1, 5 bases. The V and J ends lost 7 bases and 3 bases respectively, with 12 bases between them. CDR1 and CDR2 from the germline V gene are WNHNN and SYGVQD (reference sequence). The CDR3 consists of 13 residues. In nucleotides, the CDR3 is TGCGCCAGCAAAAGGGGTCAACACACTGAAGCTTTCTTT. Residues: CASKRGQHTEAFF.

The chain employs TRBV4-3 and TRBJ1-1; no clear D. Germline V CDR1 and CDR2: LGHNA, YSLEER. V was shortened by 2 bases and J by 0 bases, with 10 bases between the two germline ends. This CDR3 has 15 amino acids. The CDR3 spells CASSQYHSVNTEAFF. The DNA of the CDR3 is TGCGCCAGCAGCCAATATCATTCGGTGAACACTGAAGCTTTCTTT.